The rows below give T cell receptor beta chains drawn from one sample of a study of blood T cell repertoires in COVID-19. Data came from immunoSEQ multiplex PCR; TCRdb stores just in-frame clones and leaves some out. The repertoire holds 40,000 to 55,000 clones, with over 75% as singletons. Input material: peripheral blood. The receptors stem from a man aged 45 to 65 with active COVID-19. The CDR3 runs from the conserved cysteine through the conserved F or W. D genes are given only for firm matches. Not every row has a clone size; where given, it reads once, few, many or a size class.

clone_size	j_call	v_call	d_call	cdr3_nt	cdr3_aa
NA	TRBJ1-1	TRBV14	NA	TGTGCCAGCAGCCAAGATCTGGGAGCGGGAAACACTGAAGCTTTCTTT	CASSQDLGAGNTEAFF
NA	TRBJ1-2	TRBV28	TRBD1	TGTGCCAGCAGATCCAGGGGGGTCCGGGGCTACACCTTC	CASRSRGVRGYTF
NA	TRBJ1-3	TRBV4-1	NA	TGCGCCAGCAGCCATCCGGGGGGCAGGCGCTCTGGAAACACCATATATTTT	CASSHPGGRRSGNTIYF
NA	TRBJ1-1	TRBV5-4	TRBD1	TGTGCCAGCAGCCCCGGGGGGACAGGGAATACTGAAGCTTTCTTT	CASSPGGTGNTEAFF
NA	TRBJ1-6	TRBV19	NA	TGTGCCAGTAGTATAGCCTATTCACCCCTCCACTTT	CASSIAYSPLHF
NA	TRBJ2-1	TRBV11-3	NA	TGTGCCAGCAGCTTTGGTACTAGAGTTAACAATGAGCAGTTCTTC	CASSFGTRVNNEQFF
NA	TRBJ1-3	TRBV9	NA	TGTGCCAGCAGCGTAGCTAGTTCCTCTGGAAACACCATATATTTT	CASSVASSSGNTIYF
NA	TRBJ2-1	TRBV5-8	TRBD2	TGTGCCAGCAGCTCGGGAGCGGGAGTTGGCAATGAGCAGTTCTTC	CASSSGAGVGNEQFF
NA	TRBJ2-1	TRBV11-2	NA	TGTGCCAGCAGCCTTCTGGGGCCCAGCTACAATGAGCAGTTCTTC	CASSLLGPSYNEQFF
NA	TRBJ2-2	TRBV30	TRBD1	TGTGCCTGGAGGGGGACAGCGAACACCGGGGAGCTGTTTTTT	CAWRGTANTGELFF
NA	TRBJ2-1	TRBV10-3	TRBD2	TGTGCCATCAGTGAGTCGAGCGGGAGTGCCTACAATGAGCAGTTCTTC	CAISESSGSAYNEQFF
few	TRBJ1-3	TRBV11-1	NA	TGTGCCAGCAGCTTAGAAGGGGACTCTGGAAACACCATATATTTT	CASSLEGDSGNTIYF
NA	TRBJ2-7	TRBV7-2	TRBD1	TGTGCCAGCAGCTTTACCGCGACAGGGGGGTACGAGCAGTACTTC	CASSFTATGGYEQYF
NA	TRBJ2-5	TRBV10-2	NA	TGCGCCAGCAGCCTCACCCTAGCGCTCATGGAGACCCAGTACTTC	CASSLTLALMETQYF
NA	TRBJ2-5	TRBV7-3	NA	TGTGCCAGCAGTCCGGGCGGGGGCCGGGAGACCCAGTACTTC	CASSPGGGRETQYF
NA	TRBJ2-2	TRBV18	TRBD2	TGTGCCAGCTCACTCACTAGCGGACCACGGACCGGGGAGCTGTTTTTT	CASSLTSGPRTGELFF
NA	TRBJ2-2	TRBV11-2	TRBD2	TGTGCCAGCAGCTTACAAGCGGGATATAACACCGGGGAGCTGTTTTTT	CASSLQAGYNTGELFF
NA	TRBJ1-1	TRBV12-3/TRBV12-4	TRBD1	TGTGCCAGCCGGAGGGGGCGCGTCACTGAAGCTTTCTTT	CASRRGRVTEAFF
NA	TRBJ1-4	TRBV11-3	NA	TGTGCCAGCAGCTTAGCCAGGGGCAATGAAAAACTGTTTTTT	CASSLARGNEKLFF
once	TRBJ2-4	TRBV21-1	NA	NA	CASSKARGVAGGSIAKNIQYF
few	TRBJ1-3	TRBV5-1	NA	TGCGCCAGCAGCTTGGGCGGAAGCCCAAACACCATATATTTT	CASSLGGSPNTIYF
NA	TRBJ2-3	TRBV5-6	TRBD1	TGTGCCAGCAGCTTGGTGGGGGACAGTCTTCGAACGCAGTATTTT	CASSLVGDSLRTQYF
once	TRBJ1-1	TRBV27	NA	TGTGCCAGCAGTTTATTCCCCTTTCTTTCGGGTATGGCTTTCTTT	CASSLFPFLSGMAFF
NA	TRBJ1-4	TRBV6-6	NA	TGTGCCAGCAGCCCAGAAGGAGCGGGGAATGAAAAACTGTTTTTT	CASSPEGAGNEKLFF
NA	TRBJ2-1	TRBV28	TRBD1	TGTGCCAGCCGGACAGGGGGGATAGGTGAGCAGTTCTTC	CASRTGGIGEQFF
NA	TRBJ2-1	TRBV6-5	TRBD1	TGTGCCAGCAGCCCGGACAGGCGCAATGAGCAGTTCTTC	CASSPDRRNEQFF
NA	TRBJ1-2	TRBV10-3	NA	TGTGCCATCAGCTACCCTGCGGGAGGGGGATATGGCTACACCTTC	CAISYPAGGGYGYTF
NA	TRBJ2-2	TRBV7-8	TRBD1	TGTGCCATCAACGACAGGGGGCGCGTCACCGGGGAGCTGTTTTTT	CAINDRGRVTGELFF
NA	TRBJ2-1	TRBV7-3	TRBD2	TGTGCCAGCAGCTTAACAACTAGCGGGAGTTACAATGAGCAGTTCTTC	CASSLTTSGSYNEQFF
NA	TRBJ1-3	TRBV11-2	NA	TGTGCCAGCAGCTTAGATCGGGGGGCTGGTGCATTTTCTGGAAACACCATATATTTT	CASSLDRGAGAFSGNTIYF
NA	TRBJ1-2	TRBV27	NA	TGTGCCACCCAAACTACGACAGGCGGCTACACCTTC	CATQTTTGGYTF
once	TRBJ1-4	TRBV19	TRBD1	TGTGCCAGTAGTCACGGGACAGTGGATGAAAAACTGTTTTTT	CASSHGTVDEKLFF
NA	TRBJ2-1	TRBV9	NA	TGTGCCAGCAGCGTAGATGAGTATTTTAATGAGCAGTTCTTC	CASSVDEYFNEQFF
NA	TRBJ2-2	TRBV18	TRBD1	TGTGCCAGCTCACCCCCGACAGGGATCGGGGAGCTGTTTTTT	CASSPPTGIGELFF
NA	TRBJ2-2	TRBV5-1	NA	TGCGCCAGCAGCTTACATGCAGGACAGCTCGGGGAGCTGTTTTTT	CASSLHAGQLGELFF
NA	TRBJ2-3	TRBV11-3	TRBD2	TGTGCCAGCAGCTTCGGACTAGCGGGGGGCACAGATACGCAGTATTTT	CASSFGLAGGTDTQYF
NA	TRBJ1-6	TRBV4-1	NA	TGCGCCAGCAGCCAAGAGGATGGGAACAGGCGACCCCTCCACTTT	CASSQEDGNRRPLHF
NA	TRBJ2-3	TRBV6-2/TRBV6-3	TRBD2	TGTGCCAGCAGTTACGACGTCCGGACTAGCGGGGGCCCATTGGATACGCAGTATTTT	CASSYDVRTSGGPLDTQYF
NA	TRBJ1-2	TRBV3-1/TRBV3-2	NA	TGTGCCAGCAGCCGTAGGGCGGGGGGAGGCGACTATGGCTACACCTTC	CASSRRAGGGDYGYTF
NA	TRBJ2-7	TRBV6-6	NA	TGTGCCAGCACCCTCAGGGGATTGGGAGACGAGCAGTACTTC	CASTLRGLGDEQYF
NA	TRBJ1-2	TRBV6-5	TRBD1	TGTGCCAGCAGTCTCCGGACAGGGTATGGCTACACCTTC	CASSLRTGYGYTF
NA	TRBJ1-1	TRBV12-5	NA	TGTGCTAGTGGTTTGGGGGGGACACTTGAAGCTTTCTTT	CASGLGGTLEAFF
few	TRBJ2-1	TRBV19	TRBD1	TGTGCCAGTAGTATAGGACAGGGGGCGACCCATGAGCAGTTCTTC	CASSIGQGATHEQFF
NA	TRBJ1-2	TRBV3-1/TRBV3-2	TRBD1	TGTGCCAGCAGCCGTGGACAGGCTCCAACCTTC	CASSRGQAPTF
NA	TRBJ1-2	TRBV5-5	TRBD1	TGTGCCAGCACCGTCGGAGGACAGGGGGCTAACTATGGCTACACCTTC	CASTVGGQGANYGYTF
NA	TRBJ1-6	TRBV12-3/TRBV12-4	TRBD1	TGTGCCAGCAGTTCAGGGGGAGGTTCACCCCTCCACTTT	CASSSGGGSPLHF
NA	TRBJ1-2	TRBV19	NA	TGTGCCAGTAGTATTACTGCACAGGCGATAAGCTATGGCTACACCTTC	CASSITAQAISYGYTF
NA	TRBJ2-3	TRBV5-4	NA	TGTGCCAGCAGCTTCCGGAGCACAGATACGCAGTATTTT	CASSFRSTDTQYF
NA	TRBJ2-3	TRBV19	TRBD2	TGTGCCAGTAGTATGGCCCCTAGCGGCCGGGGAGATACGCAGTATTTT	CASSMAPSGRGDTQYF
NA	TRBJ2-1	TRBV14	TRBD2	TGTGCCAGCAGCCGGGGACTAGGCTATGAGCAGTTCTTC	CASSRGLGYEQFF
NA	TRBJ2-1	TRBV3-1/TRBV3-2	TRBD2	TGTGCCAGCAGCCTCCTAGCGGGAGGGTTTGGTGAGCAGTTCTTC	CASSLLAGGFGEQFF
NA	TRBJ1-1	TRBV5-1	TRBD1	TGCGCCAGCAGGCAGGGGGTTTCTATGAACACTGAAGCTTTCTTT	CASRQGVSMNTEAFF
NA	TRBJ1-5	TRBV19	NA	TGTGCCAGTAGTATCTCCGACTATAGCAATCAGCCCCAGCATTTT	CASSISDYSNQPQHF